This passage covers 10 T cell receptor beta chains from one sample sequenced in a study of T cell repertoires in ileal Crohn's disease. Generated by immunoSEQ multiplex PCR, the TCRdb table keeps only in-frame clones and is missing some. The sample yields over 1,500 clones, about 88% seen once. Sample time point: neoterminal ileum biopsy at postoperative endoscopy, about 6 months after surgery. The sample was ileal tissue. The receptor set was obtained from an adult with Crohn's disease.

The DNA for the CDR3 is TGTGCCAGCAGTGATACTACACGGATCATCGTCGACGAGACCCAGTACTTC. Translating it yields CASSDTTRIIVDETQYF. The V and J genes are TRBV4-2 and TRBJ2-5; D ambiguous. From germline, CDR1 is LGHNA and CDR2 YNFKEQ. The CDR3 length is 17 residues. The V end was cut by 6 bases, the J end by 5 bases, with 25 bases between.

Only a few counts were recorded for this clone. This chain connects TRBV7-2 to TRBJ1-4; 9 nucleotides match TRBD1. The trim removed 1 base at V and 5 bases at J, leaving 2 bases unmatched. CDR3 size: 15 residues. Germline CDR1 is SGHTA and CDR2 is FQGNSA. CDR3 loop: CASSLGGTGNEKLFF. CDR3 nucleotides: TGTGCCAGCAGCTTAGGGGGGACAGGGAATGAAAAACTGTTTTTT.

The V and J genes are TRBV9 and TRBJ1-2, with D maybe TRBD1 (5 bases). CDR3 length equals 13 residues. The V gene's germline CDR1 is SGDLS and CDR2 YYNGEE. V was shortened by 4 bases and J by 0 bases, with 7 bases between the two germline ends. Here the CDR3 reads CASSRDANYGYTF. CDR3 coding DNA: TGTGCCAGCAGCCGGGACGCTAACTATGGCTACACCTTC.

V usage is TRBV25-1 and J usage is TRBJ2-3; D unclear. Germline V gene data show CDR1 as MGHDK and CDR2 as SYGVNS. The CDR3 is made up of 14 amino acids. Trimming shortened V by 6 bases and J by 2 bases, and 12 bases separated the two germline ends. Here the CDR3 DNA reads TGTGCCAGCAGCCAAGAGACCTACACAGATACGCAGTATTTT. Translated, it gives CASSQETYTDTQYF.

This clone came up once. The chain links TRBV19 to TRBJ1-4; D is perhaps TRBD1 (6 bases). The germline V gene encodes CDR1 LNHDA and CDR2 SQIVND (reference sequence). This CDR3 spans 13 amino acids. V lost 7 bases and J lost 6, with 12 bases in between. Written as DNA, the CDR3 is TGTGCCAGTAACGACAGGAGATATGAAAAACTGTTTTTT. Its protein is CASNDRRYEKLFF.

The rearrangement joins TRBV19 to TRBJ2-4, with a tentative D call TRBD1 (6 bases). Germline V CDR1 and CDR2: LNHDA, SQIVND (reference sequence). The CDR3 extends over 15 amino acids. V was cut by 6 bases and J by 7 bases, with 19 bases left in between. The CDR3 DNA follows: TGTGCCAGTAGCGACATACAGGGTTCGGGGAACATTCAGTACTTC. Its translation is CASSDIQGSGNIQYF.

The CDR3 nucleotides are TGTGCCAGCAGCTTCATCCCCGGGGCCGAGTATGGCTACACCTTC. It yields the protein CASSFIPGAEYGYTF. The rearrangement joins TRBV7-2 to TRBJ1-2; TRBD1 might be the D (5 bases). Trimming shortened V by 3 bases and J by 5 bases, and 16 bases separated the two germline ends. Germline-derived CDR1 and CDR2 are SGHTA and FQGNSA. CDR3 size: 15 residues.

The sample holds a few counts of this clone. This sequence joins TRBV7-2 and TRBJ1-1, with D unresolved. CDR1 and CDR2 from the germline V gene are SGHTA and FQGNSA. CDR3 length: 13 amino acids. Trimming left V 2 bases short and J 1 base short, with 5 bases between. This CDR3 is CASSLTTNTEAFF. In DNA, the CDR3 is TGTGCCAGCAGCTTAACCACGAACACTGAAGCTTTCTTT.

This clone was recorded once. The chain employs TRBV25-1 and TRBJ2-3; weak D call: TRBD2 (5 bases). Trimming removed 4 bases at V and 7 bases at J, with 9 bases between. The CDR3 totals 12 residues. Per the germline V gene, CDR1 is MGHDK and CDR2 is SYGVNS. In nucleotides, the CDR3 is TGTGCCAGCAGTGGAGGGTACAATACGCAGTATTTT. This sequence encodes CASSGGYNTQYF.

The chain links TRBV2 to TRBJ2-7, with D perhaps matching TRBD1 or TRBD2 (5 bases each). The CDR3 runs to 18 residues. Per the germline V gene, CDR1 is SNHLY and CDR2 is FYNNEI. Trimming took off 4 bases at V and 0 bases at J, with 22 bases between the two ends. As DNA, the CDR3 is TGTGCCAGCAGTGGATTCTTCGGTGTCAGGGAGAGCTCCTACGAGCAGTACGTC. Amino acid sequence: CASSGFFGVRESSYEQYV.